The clone carrying this T cell receptor (beta chain) was counted many times. Antigen: not known. This record comes from a study of blood T cells in healthy people across ages. Whole-study findings and limits: Expanded clonotype changes were possibly confounded by unknown donor CMV status.

Deletions cut 7 bases from V and 7 bases from J, with 8 bases between. The CDR3 is 11 residues long. Germline V gene sequence: CDR1 ENHRY, CDR2 SYGVKD. PCR was performed a second time for roughly 7 to 12 cycles using a sample-barcoded 5' primer and a J-beta primer mix. TCRdb processed the 5' RACE reads anew with MiXCR; each CDR3 protein has one entry. The sample lists approximately 600,000 distinct CDR3 sequences; under 65% were seen once. With each sample, at least 5 micrograms of total RNA were extracted. The chain uses TRBV10-3 and TRBJ2-1; maybe TRBD1 (5 bases). Material for sequencing was blood. The origin of this receptor is a man between 60 and 75 years old in good health. The CDR3 nucleotides are TGTGCCATCACCAAGGGGAATGAGCAGTTCTTC. This gives the protein CAITKGNEQFF.